The 31 T cell receptor beta chains below come from one sample, sequenced in a study of cytomegalovirus exposure and HLA in healthy donors. Vbeta (60) and Jbeta (13) primers were used in the PCR. Produced via immunoSEQ multiplex PCR; TCRdb's table is partial and in-frame only. This table has about 62,000 clones, about 82% appearing once. The sequencing sample was made of PBMCs. The receptor source for this set is a woman aged 25 to 39 in good health and CMV-seronegative.

The rearrangement uses TRBV6-1 and TRBJ1-5; D uncertain. Per germline, CDR1 MNHNS and CDR2 SASEGT. CDR3 length: 14 amino acids. V dropped 2 bases and J dropped 7 bases, with 12 bases sitting between them. This CDR3 is CASSEREGGQPQHF. CDR3 nucleotides: TGTGCCAGCAGTGAACGGGAGGGAGGCCAGCCCCAGCATTTT.

The gene calls are TRBV9 and TRBJ1-3; the match to TRBD1 covers 9 bases. J was trimmed by 0 bases and V by 7 bases; bases with no gene match: 5. Per germline, CDR1 SGDLS and CDR2 YYNGEE. CDR3 length: 15 amino acids. CDR3: CASGLTGGSGNTIYF. As DNA, the CDR3 is TGTGCCAGCGGTCTGACAGGGGGCTCTGGAAACACCATATATTTT. The full variable domain, its missing parts supplied by reference TRBV9 and TRBJ1-3, is DSGVTQTPKHLITATGQRVTLRCSPRSGDLSVYWYQQSLDQGLQFLIQYYNGEERAKGNILERFSAQQFPDLHSELNLSSLELGDSALYFCASGLTGGSGNTIYFGEGSWLTVV.

The gene calls are TRBV5-1 and TRBJ1-1; 8 nucleotides align to TRBD1. This CDR3 is built from 16 residues. Germline lookup yields CDR1 SGHRS and CDR2 YFSETQ. With 3 bases clipped from V and 0 bases from J, the junction kept 7 bases outside the gene matches. For the CDR3, the DNA is TGCGCCAGCAGCTCAGCAAGACAGGGGTTGAACACTGAAGCTTTCTTT. Its protein is CASSSARQGLNTEAFF. The full variable domain, completed using reference TRBV5-1 and TRBJ1-1, is KAGVTQTPRYLIKTRGQQVTLSCSPISGHRSVSWYQQTPGQGLQFLFEYFSETQRNKGNFPGRFSGRQFSNSRSEMNVSTLELGDSALYLCASSSARQGLNTEAFFGQGTRLTVV.

CDR3 sequence (DNA): TGTGCCAGCAGTCTCCCGGGGAGGCCCCAGCATTTT. Its protein is CASSLPGRPQHF. The rearrangement uses TRBV27 and TRBJ1-5; no definite D call. The CDR3 loop spans 12 amino acids. Trimming removed 5 bases at V and 9 bases at J, with 11 bases between. Germline CDR1 is MNHEY and CDR2 is SMNVEV (reference sequence).

This clone came up once. This chain uses TRBV7-8 with TRBJ2-1; TRBD1 aligns across 7 bases. The CDR3 totals 13 residues. The V gene's germline CDR1 is SGHVS and CDR2 FQNEAQ. V lost 5 bases, J lost 4 bases, and 2 bases stayed unmatched. The CDR3 protein is CASSTGQYNEQFF. DNA for the CDR3: TGTGCCAGCAGCACGGGACAGTACAATGAGCAGTTCTTC.

This clone showed up just a few times. This sequence joins TRBV21-1 and TRBJ2-3; TRBD2, the table's D call, was not compared with the DNA. TRBV21-1 is deemed a pseudogene. The CDR3 totals 15 residues. CDR3 sequence reads: CASSKEGGGTDTQYF. In DNA, the CDR3 is TGTGCCAGCAGCAAAGAGGGGGGGGGTACAGATACGCAGTATTTT.

The CDR3 nucleotides are TGTGCCAGCAGCTTAACGCAGGGCGTTAATTCACCCCTCCACTTT. Translation gives CASSLTQGVNSPLHF. The V gene is TRBV7-9, the J gene TRBJ1-6; a weak D match, TRBD1 (5 bases). V was cut by 2 bases and J by 6 bases, with 11 bases left in between. The CDR3 has 15 residues. Germline V CDR1 and CDR2: SEHNR, FQNEAQ (reference sequence).

The chain has TRBV10-3 and TRBJ2-3; 14 bases are shared with TRBD2. CDR3 size: 19 residues. V lost 4 bases and J lost 2; bases outside the gene matches: 11. Germline V gene sequence: CDR1 ENHRY, CDR2 SYGVKD. CDR3 amino acids: CAISGTSGGRRGDTDTQYF. In DNA form, the CDR3 reads TGTGCCATCAGTGGGACTAGCGGGGGGCGTCGTGGGGACACAGATACGCAGTATTTT.

The sample holds a few counts of this clone. The chain carries TRBV28 and TRBJ1-5; D is ambiguous. Germline CDR1 and CDR2: MDHEN and SYDVKM. CDR3 length equals 14 residues. With 5 bases removed from V and 8 bases from J, the gap between germline ends came to 16 bases. The CDR3: CASSRPRRREPQHF. The CDR3 nucleotides read TGTGCCAGCAGTCGTCCCCGCCGACGGGAGCCCCAGCATTTT.

The genes are TRBV9 and TRBJ1-2; 9 bases are shared with TRBD1. The trim removed 3 bases at V and 10 bases at J, leaving 7 bases unmatched. CDR3 length: 13 residues. In germline, CDR1 is SGDLS, CDR2 YYNGEE. The CDR3 reads CASSGGTGNAYTF. CDR3 nucleotide sequence: TGTGCCAGCAGCGGCGGGACAGGGAACGCCTACACCTTC.

The chain recombines TRBV4-1 with TRBJ2-2; 10 bases are shared with TRBD1. V was clipped by 5 bases and J by 2 bases; unmatched bases: 5. Germline-derived CDR1 and CDR2 are MGHRA and YSYEKL. This CDR3 has 16 residues. Here the CDR3 DNA reads TGCGCCAGCAGCTTCCGGGACAGGGGAAACACCGGGGAGCTGTTTTTT. This translates into CASSFRDRGNTGELFF.

V and J are TRBV18 and TRBJ1-4, with D possibly matching TRBD1 (6 bases). Germline CDR1 KGHSH, CDR2 LQKENI. This CDR3 has 15 residues. Trimming pared 8 bases from V and 0 bases from J, leaving 13 bases between. The CDR3 region has the DNA TGTGCCAGCCGGAGTTCAGGGGCAACTAATGAAAAACTGTTTTTT. It is translated as CASRSSGATNEKLFF.

V is TRBV10-1 and J is TRBJ2-2, with 16 nucleotides matching TRBD2. Trimming at V came to 1 base and at J to 0 bases, leaving 11 bases not matched to a gene. This CDR3 contains 22 residues. Per the germline V gene, CDR1 is WNHNN and CDR2 is SYGVQD (reference sequence). Here the CDR3 DNA reads TGCGCCAGCAGTGAGTGGGGACTAGCGGGGGGGATACAGACGGCGAACACCGGGGAGCTGTTTTTT. It translates to CASSEWGLAGGIQTANTGELFF.

A remark on this clone: An end of the junction differs from the germline gene, which may be a read error. This rearrangement joins TRBV6-1 to TRBJ2-3; TRBD1 matches 9 bases. Germline CDR1 and CDR2: MNHNS and SASEGT. CDR3 length: 14 residues. CDR3 residues: CTSSRQGVRDTQYF. For the CDR3, the DNA is TGTACCAGCAGTCGACAGGGGGTTCGAGATACGCAGTATTTT.

The chain employs TRBV5-6 and TRBJ1-6, with D maybe TRBD1 (5 bases). Germline V gene data show CDR1 as SGHDT and CDR2 as YYEEEE. Trimming removed 4 bases at V and 19 bases at J, with 18 bases between. The CDR3 sequence is 12 residues long. DNA for the CDR3: TGTGCCAGCAGCCGTGACAGCCAAGTCCCTCACTTT. Amino acid sequence: CASSRDSQVPHF.

The genes are TRBV19 and TRBJ2-1; 10 positions agree with TRBD2. V lost 4 bases to trimming and J lost 2 bases; unmatched junction nucleotides: 5. The germline CDR1 and CDR2 sequences are LNHDA and SQIVND (reference sequence). This CDR3 has 16 amino acids. The CDR3 loop reads CASSNLAGAAYNEQFF. CDR3 bases: TGTGCCAGTAGTAACCTAGCGGGGGCGGCCTACAATGAGCAGTTCTTC.

As regards this clone: A junction boundary mismatches the germline segment, possibly from a read error. Other DNA sequences in this specimen translate into the identical CDR3. The chain joins TRBV5-4 to TRBJ2-6, with a tentative D call TRBD1 (6 bases). From germline, CDR1 is SGHNT and CDR2 YYREEE (reference sequence). CDR3 size: 15 residues. This chain's CDR3 is CATQQDSSGANVLTF. In DNA, the CDR3 is TGCGCCACGCAACAGGACAGCTCTGGGGCCAACGTCCTGACTTTC. The variable domain in full, with the rest retrieved from reference TRBV5-4 and TRBJ2-6, is ETGVTQSPTHLIKTRGQQVTLRCSSQSGHNTVSWYQQALGQGPQFIFQYYREEENGRGNFPPRFSGLQFPNYSSELNVNALELDDSALYLCATQQDSSGANVLTFGAGSRLTVL.

The chain carries TRBV10-3 and TRBJ1-1; a weak D match, TRBD1 (5 bases). In germline, CDR1 is ENHRY, CDR2 SYGVKD. V gave up 4 bases and J gave up 7 bases, with 13 bases separating them. CDR3 length: 13 amino acids. For the CDR3, the DNA is TGTGCCATCAGTGGAGACAGTACCTATGAAGCTTTCTTT. Its translation is CAISGDSTYEAFF.

The genes are TRBV6-4 and TRBJ1-2, with TRBD1 as a possible D gene (6 bases). The CDR3 contains 16 residues. The germline V gene has CDR1 MRHNA and CDR2 SNTAGT. V lost 2 bases to trimming and J lost 4 bases, with 17 bases between them. The CDR3 region is CASSDPLRTVFYGYTF. The DNA for the CDR3 is TGTGCCAGCAGTGACCCACTTAGGACAGTCTTCTATGGCTACACCTTC.

The chain joins TRBV6-5 to TRBJ1-1; possibly TRBD1 for D (6 bases). Germline V gene lookup returns CDR1 MNHEY and CDR2 SVGAGI. This CDR3 has 12 amino acids. V was pared by 9 bases and J by 3 bases, with 11 bases between. CDR3: CASGGSYTEAFF. CDR3 coding DNA: TGTGCCAGTGGGGGCTCCTACACTGAAGCTTTCTTT.

J is TRBJ1-4 and V is TRBV9; 9 nucleotides agree with TRBD1. Germline V gives CDR1 SGDLS, CDR2 YYNGEE. Trimming removed 0 bases from V and 2 bases from J; junction bases left unmatched: 8. CDR3 length equals 18 residues. The CDR3: CASSVGFGTGPTNEKLFF. The CDR3 nucleotides read TGTGCCAGCAGCGTAGGGTTCGGGACAGGGCCTACTAATGAAAAACTGTTTTTT. Full variable domain (rest looked up from reference TRBV9 and TRBJ1-4): DSGVTQTPKHLITATGQRVTLRCSPRSGDLSVYWYQQSLDQGLQFLIQYYNGEERAKGNILERFSAQQFPDLHSELNLSSLELGDSALYFCASSVGFGTGPTNEKLFFGSGTQLSVL.

This chain joins TRBV5-4 and TRBJ1-2, with TRBD1 identical over 7 bases. Per germline, CDR1 SGHNT and CDR2 YYREEE (reference sequence). V was clipped by 0 bases and J by 7 bases; unmatched bases: 9. The CDR3 is 15 residues long. The CDR3 is CASSLALRDSPGYTF. CDR3 sequence (DNA): TGTGCCAGCAGCTTGGCCCTCCGGGACAGCCCTGGCTACACCTTC.

Concerning this clone itself: Sequence at one end of the junction differs from germline and may be a read error. The chain couples TRBV5-1 to TRBJ2-3; D is perhaps TRBD1 (6 bases). The germline V gene encodes CDR1 SGHRS and CDR2 YFSETQ. The CDR3 covers 14 residues. The chain's CDR3 is CASRLGQNTDTQYF. The CDR3 DNA reads TGCGCCAGCAGGTTGGGACAAAACACAGATACGCAGTATTTT.

The CDR3 bases are TGTGCCAGTAGTATGAGGGGGAAGGGACACTATGGCTACACCTTC. This gives the protein CASSMRGKGHYGYTF. The rearrangement joins TRBV19 to TRBJ1-2; possible D gene TRBD1, 6 bases. CDR1 and CDR2 (germline): LNHDA, SQIVND (reference sequence). The CDR3 length is 15 residues. Trimming pared 3 bases from V and 3 bases from J, leaving 14 bases between.

The chain's CDR3 is CASRILAGGETQYF. CDR3 DNA: TGTGCCAGCAGAATACTAGCGGGGGGAGAGACCCAGTACTTC. The rearrangement links TRBV11-2 to TRBJ2-5; TRBD2 matches at 12 bases. This CDR3 is built from 14 residues. Germline-derived CDR1 and CDR2 are SGHAT and FQNNGV. J gave up 4 bases and V 6 bases, and 3 bases lay outside the gene matches.

The genes are TRBV7-9 and TRBJ2-5, with D possibly TRBD2 on 7 matching bases. CDR1 and CDR2 from the germline V gene are SEHNR and FQNEAQ (reference sequence). The CDR3 is 17 residues long. V lost 1 base and J 0 bases, leaving 15 bases between the germline ends. This chain's CDR3 is CASSLVVGGLYQETQYF. As DNA, the CDR3 is TGTGCCAGCAGCTTAGTAGTGGGGGGGCTTTACCAAGAGACCCAGTACTTC. Full variable domain (rest looked up from reference TRBV7-9 and TRBJ2-5): DTGVSQNPRHKITKRGQNVTFRCDPISEHNRLYWYRQTLGQGPEFLTYFQNEAQLEKSRLLSDRFSAERPKGSFSTLEIQRTEQGDSAMYLCASSLVVGGLYQETQYFGPGTRLLVL.

This clone was seen more than once but under ten times. CDR3 amino acids: CASSPRQGYTTDTQYF. The CDR3 nucleotides read TGTGCCAGTAGTCCAAGACAGGGATACACCACAGATACGCAGTATTTT. The V and J genes are TRBV19 and TRBJ2-3; 7 bases align to TRBD1. J gave up 2 bases and V 5 bases, and 10 bases lay outside the gene matches. Looked up from germline, CDR1 is LNHDA and CDR2 is SQIVND (reference sequence). The CDR3 covers 16 residues.

The V call is TRBV6-1, the J call TRBJ2-1; D is unresolved. V was pared by 3 bases and J by 6 bases, with 6 bases between. In germline, CDR1 is MNHNS, CDR2 SASEGT. CDR3 length equals 12 residues. The DNA for the CDR3 is TGTGCCAGCAGTGAGGTCGGCAATGAGCAGTTCTTC. Translation gives CASSEVGNEQFF.

This clone was seen more than once but under ten times. The rearrangement links TRBV2 to TRBJ1-6; D unresolved. Germline values: CDR1 SNHLY, CDR2 FYNNEI. The V gene lost 6 bases and the J gene lost 4 bases, with 7 bases spanning the gap. The CDR3 length is 13 residues. The CDR3 sequence: CASREVYNSPLHF. As DNA, the CDR3 is TGTGCCAGCAGGGAGGTTTATAATTCACCCCTCCACTTT.

The chain joins TRBV5-5 to TRBJ2-2; 7 bases fit TRBD1. J gave up 6 bases and V 0 bases, and 5 bases lay outside the gene matches. Germline loops: CDR1 SGHKS, CDR2 YYEKEE (reference sequence). The CDR3 has 15 amino acids. CDR3 protein: CASSLDRGRAGELFF. The DNA of the CDR3 is TGTGCCAGCAGCTTGGACAGGGGTCGCGCCGGGGAGCTGTTTTTT.

The CDR3 region is CASSLESFMGQEDYTF. The CDR3 DNA reads TGTGCCAGCAGCTTAGAATCCTTCATGGGACAGGAGGACTACACCTTC. The chain couples TRBV7-9 to TRBJ1-2; 8 bases are shared with TRBD1. The CDR3 runs to 16 residues. The germline CDR1 and CDR2 sequences are SEHNR and FQNEAQ (reference sequence). With V trimmed by 1 base and J by 10 bases, 14 bases remained unmatched. Full variable domain (rest looked up from reference TRBV7-9 and TRBJ1-2): DTGVSQNPRHKITKRGQNVTFRCDPISEHNRLYWYRQTLGQGPEFLTYFQNEAQLEKSRLLSDRFSAERPKGSFSTLEIQRTEQGDSAMYLCASSLESFMGQEDYTFGSGTRLTVV.